Listed here are 4 T cell receptor beta chains from one sample, sequenced in a study of T cell responses to AZD1222 COVID-19 vaccine (dated by TCRdb to the early 2020s). The library was generated by the immunoSEQ multiplex PCR assay. Here the immuneACCESS table is served through TCRdb, limited to in-frame sequences with V and J called. Missing clones are a known gap in these copies; in checked studies unresolved V genes cover under half, and the rest lacks a known reason. This sample has 210,000 or so clones in its table, and more than 85% of those were observed once. The top ten clonotypes cover roughly 0.99% of the sample. The time point tag for this specimen amounts to: baseline before first vaccination. Taken with the paper, the label for treatment or condition translates to: meningococcal conjugate vaccine given as trial control. The specimen was peripheral blood, collected on day 0 of MenACWY control vaccination. Receptors originate from an adult in good health.

The rearrangement joins TRBV29-1 to TRBJ2-4; no reliable D call. Trimming stripped 4 bases from V and 6 bases from J, with 10 bases between. This CDR3 contains 12 residues. Germline CDR1 and CDR2: SQVTM and ANQGSEA. The CDR3 sequence: CSVGNRGNIQYF. CDR3 DNA sequence: TGCAGCGTTGGTAACAGAGGAAACATTCAGTACTTC. The complete variable domain, with remaining parts taken from reference TRBV29-1 and TRBJ2-4, reads SAVISQKPSRDICQRGTSLTIQCQVDSQVTMMFWYRQQPGQSLTLIATANQGSEATYESGFVIDKFPISRPNLTFSTLTVSNMSPEDSSIYLCSVGNRGNIQYFGAGTRLSVL.

This rearrangement joins TRBV4-3 to TRBJ2-1; TRBD1 matches 8 bases. Trimming took 3 bases from V and 7 from J; bases not matched to a gene: 11. This CDR3 is built from 16 residues. The V gene's germline CDR1 is LGHNA and CDR2 YSLEER. The CDR3 loop is CASSQMVGQGANEQFF. Here the CDR3 DNA reads TGCGCCAGCAGCCAGATGGTAGGGCAGGGGGCGAATGAGCAGTTCTTC.

This clone was found a few times. The chain carries TRBV7-8 and TRBJ1-3; D gene ambiguous. The CDR3 is made up of 14 amino acids. With 2 bases removed from V and 0 bases from J, the gap between germline ends came to 5 bases. Germline-derived CDR1 and CDR2 are SGHVS and FQNEAQ. The CDR3: CASSLSSSGNTIYF. As DNA, the CDR3 is TGTGCCAGCAGCTTATCTTCCTCTGGAAACACCATATATTTT.

This chain uses TRBV19 with TRBJ1-4; possible D gene TRBD1, 5 bases. The CDR3 runs to 14 residues. The germline V gene encodes CDR1 LNHDA and CDR2 SQIVND (reference sequence). Trimming removed 6 bases from V and 3 bases from J, with 11 bases in between. The CDR3 sequence is CASSPGASNEKLFF. The CDR3 nucleotides are TGTGCCAGTAGCCCCGGGGCATCTAATGAAAAACTGTTTTTT.